Each of the 2 T cell receptor beta chains below was sequenced from the same sample in a study of OX40 agonist ivuxolimab in advanced cancers. Sequenced by immunoSEQ multiplex PCR; TCRdb stores in-frame clones only, minus some. This table holds about 26,000 clones, around nine tenths found once. The starting material was CD4+ or CD8+ T cells sorted from blood, obtained in a trial of the OX40 agonist ivuxolimab. The receptors derive from an adult with an advanced solid tumor such as melanoma, head and neck, liver or kidney cancer.

The chain couples TRBV4-1 to TRBJ2-7; D is perhaps TRBD2 (5 bases). The CDR3 loop spans 14 amino acids. Trimming cost V 1 base and J 1 base, with 8 bases left between them. CDR1 is MGHRA, CDR2 YSYEKL, per germline. The CDR3 DNA follows: TGCGCCAGCAGCCAAGGGACTGCGTCCTACGAGCAGTACTTC. Protein sequence: CASSQGTASYEQYF.

The V call is TRBV7-9, the J call TRBJ1-5, with unresolved D. Germline CDR1 SEHNR, CDR2 FQNEAQ (reference sequence). This CDR3 is 12 amino acids long. The germline V and J ends were trimmed by 4 bases and 8 bases, with 9 bases remaining between them. The chain's CDR3 is CASSSVGEPQHF. Written as DNA, the CDR3 is TGTGCCAGCAGCTCAGTCGGTGAGCCCCAGCATTTT.